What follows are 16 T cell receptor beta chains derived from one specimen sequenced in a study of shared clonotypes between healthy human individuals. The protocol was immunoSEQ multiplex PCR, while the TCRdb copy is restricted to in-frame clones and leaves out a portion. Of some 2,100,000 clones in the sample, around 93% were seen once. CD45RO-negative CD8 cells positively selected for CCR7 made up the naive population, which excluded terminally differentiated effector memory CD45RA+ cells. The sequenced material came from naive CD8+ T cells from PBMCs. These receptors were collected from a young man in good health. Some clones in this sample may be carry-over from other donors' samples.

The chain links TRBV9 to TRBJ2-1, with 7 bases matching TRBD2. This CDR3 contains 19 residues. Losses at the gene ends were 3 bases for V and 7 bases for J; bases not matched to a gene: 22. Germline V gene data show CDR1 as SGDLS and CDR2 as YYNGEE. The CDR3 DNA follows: TGTGCCAGCAGCGCGGACTCCCCCCCGAGCGGGAAAGACCGTAATGAGCAGTTCTTC. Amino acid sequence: CASSADSPPSGKDRNEQFF.

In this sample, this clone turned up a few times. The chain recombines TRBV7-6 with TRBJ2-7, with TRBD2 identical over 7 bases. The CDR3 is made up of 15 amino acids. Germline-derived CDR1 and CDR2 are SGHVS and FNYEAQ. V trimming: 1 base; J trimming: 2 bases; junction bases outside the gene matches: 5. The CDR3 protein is CASSLGSSGPYEQYF. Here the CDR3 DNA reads TGTGCCAGCAGCTTAGGCTCTAGCGGCCCCTACGAGCAGTACTTC. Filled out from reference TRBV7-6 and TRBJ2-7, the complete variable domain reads GAGVSQSPRYKVTKRGQDVALRCDPISGHVSLYWYRQALGQGPEFLTYFNYEAQQDKSGLPNDRFSAERPEGSISTLTIQRTEQRDSAMYRCASSLGSSGPYEQYFGPGTRLTVT.

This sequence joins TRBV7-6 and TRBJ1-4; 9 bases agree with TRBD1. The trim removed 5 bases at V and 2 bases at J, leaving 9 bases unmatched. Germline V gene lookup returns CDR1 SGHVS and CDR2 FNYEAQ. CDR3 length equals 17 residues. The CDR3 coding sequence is TGTGCCAGCAGCCCGCGGACAGGGGTGGGGACTAATGAAAAACTGTTTTTT. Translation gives CASSPRTGVGTNEKLFF. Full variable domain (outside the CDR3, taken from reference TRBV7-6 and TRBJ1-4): GAGVSQSPRYKVTKRGQDVALRCDPISGHVSLYWYRQALGQGPEFLTYFNYEAQQDKSGLPNDRFSAERPEGSISTLTIQRTEQRDSAMYRCASSPRTGVGTNEKLFFGSGTQLSVL.

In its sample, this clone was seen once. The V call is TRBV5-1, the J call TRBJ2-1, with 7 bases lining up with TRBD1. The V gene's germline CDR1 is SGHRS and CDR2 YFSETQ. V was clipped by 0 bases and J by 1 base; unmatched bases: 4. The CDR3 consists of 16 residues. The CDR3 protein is CASSLDRGGSYNEQFF. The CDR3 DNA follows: TGCGCCAGCAGCTTGGACAGGGGCGGTTCCTACAATGAGCAGTTCTTC.

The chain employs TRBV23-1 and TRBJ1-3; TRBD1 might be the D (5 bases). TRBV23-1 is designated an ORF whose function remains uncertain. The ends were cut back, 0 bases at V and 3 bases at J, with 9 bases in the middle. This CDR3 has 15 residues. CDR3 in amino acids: CASSQSMTDGNTIYF. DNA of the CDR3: TGCGCCAGCAGTCAATCGATGACAGATGGAAACACCATATATTTT.

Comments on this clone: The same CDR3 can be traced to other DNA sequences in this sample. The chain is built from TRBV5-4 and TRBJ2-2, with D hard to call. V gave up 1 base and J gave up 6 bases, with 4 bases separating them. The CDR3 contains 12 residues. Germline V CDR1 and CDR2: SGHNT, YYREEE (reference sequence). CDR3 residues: CASSLSAGELFF. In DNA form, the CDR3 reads TGTGCCAGCAGCTTGTCTGCCGGGGAGCTGTTTTTT.

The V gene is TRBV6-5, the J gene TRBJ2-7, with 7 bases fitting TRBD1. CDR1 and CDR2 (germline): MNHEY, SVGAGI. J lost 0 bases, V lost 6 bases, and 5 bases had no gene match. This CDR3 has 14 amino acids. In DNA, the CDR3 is TGTGCCAGCAGGACAGGGCGGCTCTCCTACGAGCAGTACTTC. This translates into CASRTGRLSYEQYF.

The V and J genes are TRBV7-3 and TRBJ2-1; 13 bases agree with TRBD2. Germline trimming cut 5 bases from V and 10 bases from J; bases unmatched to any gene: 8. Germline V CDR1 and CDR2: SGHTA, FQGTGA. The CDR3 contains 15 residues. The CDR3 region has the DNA TGTGCCAGCAGCATAGGGACTAGCGGGGTTGGAGAGCAGTTCTTC. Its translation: CASSIGTSGVGEQFF.

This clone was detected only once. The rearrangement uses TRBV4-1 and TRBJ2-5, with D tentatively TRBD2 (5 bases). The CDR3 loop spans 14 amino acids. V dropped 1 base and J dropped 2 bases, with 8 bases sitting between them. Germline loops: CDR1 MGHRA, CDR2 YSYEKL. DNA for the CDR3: TGCGCCAGCAGCCAAGTTGGCGGGCAAGAGACCCAGTACTTC. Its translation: CASSQVGGQETQYF.

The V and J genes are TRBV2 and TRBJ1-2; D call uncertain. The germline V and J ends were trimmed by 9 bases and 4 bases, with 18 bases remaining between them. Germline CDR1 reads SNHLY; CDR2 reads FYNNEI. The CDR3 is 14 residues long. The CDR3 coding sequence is TGTGCCAGAAGGATCCCGGTGGGCCGCTATGGCTACACCTTC. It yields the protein CARRIPVGRYGYTF.

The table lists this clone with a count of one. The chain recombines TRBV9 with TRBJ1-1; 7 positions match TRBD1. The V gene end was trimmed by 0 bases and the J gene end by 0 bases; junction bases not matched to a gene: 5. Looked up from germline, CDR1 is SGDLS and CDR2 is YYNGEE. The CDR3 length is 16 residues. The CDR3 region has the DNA TGTGCCAGCAGCGTAGGACAGGGCAGCATGAACACTGAAGCTTTCTTT. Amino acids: CASSVGQGSMNTEAFF.

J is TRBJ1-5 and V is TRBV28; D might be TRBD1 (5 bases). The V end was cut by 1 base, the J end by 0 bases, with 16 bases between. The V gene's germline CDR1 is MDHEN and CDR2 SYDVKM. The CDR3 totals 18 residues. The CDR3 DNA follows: TGTGCCAGCAGTTTATCTCCGGGACTCCTTTATAGCAATCAGCCCCAGCATTTT. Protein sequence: CASSLSPGLLYSNQPQHF.

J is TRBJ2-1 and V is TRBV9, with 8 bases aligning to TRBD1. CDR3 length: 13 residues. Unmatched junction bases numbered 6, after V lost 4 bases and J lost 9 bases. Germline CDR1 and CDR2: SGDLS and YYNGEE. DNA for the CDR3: TGTGCCAGCAGCACGGACAGGGTTGTTGAGCAGTTCTTC. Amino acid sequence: CASSTDRVVEQFF.

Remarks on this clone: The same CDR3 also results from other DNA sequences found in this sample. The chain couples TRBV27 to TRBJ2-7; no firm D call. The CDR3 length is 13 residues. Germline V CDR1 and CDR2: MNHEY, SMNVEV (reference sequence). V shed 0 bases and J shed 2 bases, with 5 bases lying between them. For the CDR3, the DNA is TGTGCCAGCAGTTTATCGGCCGCCTACGAGCAGTACTTC. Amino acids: CASSLSAAYEQYF.

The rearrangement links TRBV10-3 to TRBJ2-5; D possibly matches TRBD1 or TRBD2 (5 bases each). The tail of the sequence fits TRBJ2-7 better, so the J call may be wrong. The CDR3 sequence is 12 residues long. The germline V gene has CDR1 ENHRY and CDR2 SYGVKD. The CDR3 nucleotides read TGTGCCATCAGTGAGTTGGGACGCGAGCAGTACTTC. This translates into CAISELGREQYF.

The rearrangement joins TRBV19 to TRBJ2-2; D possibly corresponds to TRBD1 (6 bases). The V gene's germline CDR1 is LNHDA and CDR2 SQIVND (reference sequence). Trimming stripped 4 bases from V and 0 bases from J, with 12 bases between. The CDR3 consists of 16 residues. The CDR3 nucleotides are TGTGCCAGTAGTACACAACGGACAGCGAACACCGGGGAGCTGTTTTTT. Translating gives CASSTQRTANTGELFF. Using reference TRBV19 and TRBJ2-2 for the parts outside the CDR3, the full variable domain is DGGITQSPKYLFRKEGQNVTLSCEQNLNHDAMYWYRQDPGQGLRLIYYSQIVNDFQKGDIAEGYSVSREKKESFPLTVTSAQKNPTAFYLCASSTQRTANTGELFFGEGSRLTVL.